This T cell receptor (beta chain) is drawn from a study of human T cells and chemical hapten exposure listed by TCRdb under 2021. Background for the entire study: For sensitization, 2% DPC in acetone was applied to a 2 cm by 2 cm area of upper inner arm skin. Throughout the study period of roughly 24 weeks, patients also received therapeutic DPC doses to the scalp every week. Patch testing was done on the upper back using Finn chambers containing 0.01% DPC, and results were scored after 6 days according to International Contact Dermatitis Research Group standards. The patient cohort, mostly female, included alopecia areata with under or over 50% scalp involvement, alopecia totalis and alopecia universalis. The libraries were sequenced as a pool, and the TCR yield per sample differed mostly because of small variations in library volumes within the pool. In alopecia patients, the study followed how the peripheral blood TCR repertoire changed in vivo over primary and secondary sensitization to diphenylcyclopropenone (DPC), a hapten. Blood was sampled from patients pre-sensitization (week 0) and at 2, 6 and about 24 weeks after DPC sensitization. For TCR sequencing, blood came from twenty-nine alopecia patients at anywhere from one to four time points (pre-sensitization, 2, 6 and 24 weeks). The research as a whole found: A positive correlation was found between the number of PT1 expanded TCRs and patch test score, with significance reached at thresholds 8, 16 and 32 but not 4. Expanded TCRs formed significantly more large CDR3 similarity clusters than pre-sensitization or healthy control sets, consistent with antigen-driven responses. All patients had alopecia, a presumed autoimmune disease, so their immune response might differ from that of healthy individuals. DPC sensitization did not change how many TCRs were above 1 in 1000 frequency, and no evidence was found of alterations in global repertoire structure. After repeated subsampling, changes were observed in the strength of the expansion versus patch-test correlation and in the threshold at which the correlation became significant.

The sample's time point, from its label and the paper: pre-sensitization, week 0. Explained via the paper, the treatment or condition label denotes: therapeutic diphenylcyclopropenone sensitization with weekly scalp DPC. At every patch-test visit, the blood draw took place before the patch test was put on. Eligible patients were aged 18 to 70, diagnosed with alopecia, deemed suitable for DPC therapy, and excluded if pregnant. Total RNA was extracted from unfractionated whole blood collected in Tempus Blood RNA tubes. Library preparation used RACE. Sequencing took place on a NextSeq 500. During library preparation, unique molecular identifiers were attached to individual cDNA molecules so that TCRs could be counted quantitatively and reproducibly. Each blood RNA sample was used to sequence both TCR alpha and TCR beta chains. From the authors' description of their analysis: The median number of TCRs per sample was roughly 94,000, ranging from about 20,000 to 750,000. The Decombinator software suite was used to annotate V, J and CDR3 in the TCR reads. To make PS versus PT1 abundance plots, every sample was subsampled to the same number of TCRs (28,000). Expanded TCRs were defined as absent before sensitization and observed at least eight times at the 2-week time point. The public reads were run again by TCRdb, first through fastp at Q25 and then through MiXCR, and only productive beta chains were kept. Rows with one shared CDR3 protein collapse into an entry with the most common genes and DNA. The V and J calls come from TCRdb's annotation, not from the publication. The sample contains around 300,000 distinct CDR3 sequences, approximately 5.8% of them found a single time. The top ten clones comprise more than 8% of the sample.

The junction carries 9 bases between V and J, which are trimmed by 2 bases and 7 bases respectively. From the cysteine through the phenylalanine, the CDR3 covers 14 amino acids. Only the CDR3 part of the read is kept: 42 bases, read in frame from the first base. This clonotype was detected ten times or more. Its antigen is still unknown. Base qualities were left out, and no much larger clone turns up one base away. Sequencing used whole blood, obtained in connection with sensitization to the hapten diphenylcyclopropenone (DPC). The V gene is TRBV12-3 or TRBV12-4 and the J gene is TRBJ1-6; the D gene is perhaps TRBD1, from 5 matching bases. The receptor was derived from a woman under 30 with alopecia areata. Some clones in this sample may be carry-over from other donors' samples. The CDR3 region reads CASSLRGGNSPLHF. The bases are TGTGCCAGCAGTTTAAGGGGCGGAAATTCACCCCTCCACTTT.